This T cell receptor (beta chain) derives from a study of cytomegalovirus exposure and HLA in healthy donors listed by TCRdb under 2017. Describing the broader study: According to an earlier analysis of several hundred of the donors, about 179 million T cells yielded some 120 million unique TCR beta sequences and roughly 280 Gb of sequence data. A later genetic analysis used genome-wide SNP genotypes for about 55% of the 666 donors, treating that subset as a discovery cohort. In the later analysis, no new phenotypic data were used to find candidate immune exposures; instead, reliance was placed on TCR beta sequences and their occurrence across donors. The study aimed to test whether cataloging public T cell receptors could reveal signatures of past pathogen exposure. About 5 DR-DQ haplotypes were handled as single units for association and clustering, since linkage in the cohort was strong. Approximately 300 gigabases of sequencing data and 91 million or so unique TCR sequences made up an early release that covered approximately 700 HLA-typed donors. Class I and class II HLA loci were covered by the typing at four-digit resolution. A later analysis re-analyzed previously published TCR beta repertoires from approximately 700 donors and added high-resolution HLA genotyping to study TCR occurrence patterns. The study profiled the T cell repertoires of around 700 subjects by immunosequencing and related them to cytomegalovirus serostatus. Among some 400 genotyped donors of the cohort, an average of around 240,000 unique TCR beta nucleotide sequences was sequenced per donor, of which 15% to 20% were non-productive. Of the 300 to 500 genotyped donors, 81% were placed in the genetic ancestry cluster associated with self-reported Caucasian donors. Alongside the repertoire data, information on donor age, sex, ethnicity and CMV serostatus was compiled. In an earlier analysis of roughly 580 of the donors, high-throughput TCR beta sequencing was used to judge whether each TCR beta V gene segment behaved as functional or pseudogenic. Besides the first cohort of under 700 subjects, a separate validation cohort made up of about 120 different subjects was used. To predict cytomegalovirus infection status, the study combined high-throughput TCR immunosequencing, statistical association of individual TCRs with disease status, and machine learning. The number of typed donors differed by locus: about 620-640 for A, B, C, DRB1 and DQB1; about 520 for DQA1; 600 to 610 for DPA1; and roughly 450 for DPB1. Every repertoire in the discovery cohort had been generated on one and the same sequencing platform. What the work shows at the level of the full study, not this receptor alone: The presence/absence analyses assumed that sequencing depth was roughly uniform across donors, and that assumption may not be true. Because some donors lacked HLA typing at each locus, the association tests relied only on the typed subset. A later analysis found that HLA-associated TCR beta chains were more clonally expanded and had lower generation probabilities than equally common non-associated chains. Most CMV-associated TCR beta chains appeared to be HLA-restricted in a later analysis, and the HLA associations seemed to be driven largely by CMV exposure. A few of the identified cytomegalovirus-associated TCR beta chains were confirmed in vitro to be specific for cytomegalovirus antigens. According to a later analysis, TCR association rates differed among HLA loci, with DRB1 alleles showing the most associated TCRs and HLA-C alleles showing the fewest. The classifier was reported to diagnose cytomegalovirus status with high specificity and sensitivity in both the original and validation cohorts. In the study, around 150 TCR beta chains were listed as associated with cytomegalovirus. In a later analysis, several top co-occurrence clusters were reported to appear linked to parvovirus B19, influenza, CMV and Epstein-Barr virus. Immune exposure information for the cohort was limited to CMV serostatus. An association between a missense DCLRE1C variant and V-gene and J-gene trimming of TCR beta chains was found in a later genetic analysis and replicated in an independent cohort. A further reported finding was that TCR beta sequences accurately predicted the HLA-A and HLA-B alleles for most subjects in the first cohort. Approximately 16 rarely observed V segments, including chromosome 9 orphons, were excluded from the earlier analysis of approximately 500 of the donors because counts were too low. Across donors, most TCR sequences were observed very rarely, whereas some public TCRs were present in many individuals. Correlated functional status among segregating V segments might be attributable to linkage disequilibrium, but an unknown experimental factor could not be ruled out. An earlier analysis of approximately 540 of the donors showed that most TCR beta V segments appeared in productive rearrangements either about 87% or about 30% of the time, which broadly matched IMGT annotations. The 87-base-pair reads could not distinguish some IMGT-functional V segments, including TRBV6-2 and TRBV6-3, so those segments were excluded. Compared with the 666-donor mean, donors in an Asian-associated ancestry cluster had fewer N-insertions in productive TCRs, according to a later genetic analysis. A cluster of highly shared sequence variants was judged likely to represent a technical artifact of the sequencing pipeline. Only TCR beta chains were sequenced in this cohort, and the absence of alpha or paired-chain data limited detectable features. Assigning TCR associations to individual alleles was difficult when HLA alleles, especially DR and DQ, strongly co-occurred. According to the authors, the approach could potentially be generalized to other disease states and immunological phenotypes. At a false discovery rate of 0.05, a later analysis linked roughly 17,000 TCR beta sequences to specific HLA alleles.

The library was prepared using the immunoSEQ multiplex PCR assay. For the multiplex PCR, a mixture combining 60 forward primers for TCR Vbeta segments and 13 reverse primers for TCR Jbeta segments was used. The CDR3 region of rearranged TCR beta genes was amplified from genomic DNA with a multiplex PCR assay. The amplified TCR beta libraries were sequenced on the Illumina HiSeq System as 87-base-pair reads. The original pipeline was this. A later analysis counted about 80 million unique TCR beta chains across the 650 to 800 repertoires, and roughly 11 million of these chains were shared by at least two donors. To remove PCR and sequencing errors, raw reads were error-corrected and collapsed into unique sequences using a nearest-neighbor algorithm that merged closely related sequences. V, D and J gene segments were assigned by aligning CDR3 sequences to IMGT reference sequences. For a sequence to be retained, a match of at least six nucleotides to both a V gene segment and a J gene segment was required. A rearrangement was called productive if the CDR3 had no stop codons and remained in frame with V and J, and every other rearrangement was called non-productive. CDR3 was defined by IMGT convention, running from the second conserved V-encoded cysteine to the conserved J-encoded phenylalanine. The earlier analysis of some 540 of the donors excluded any sequence lacking an unambiguous match to a single V gene segment. In an earlier analysis of some 590 of the donors, V segments were called functional above 56.7% productive rearrangements and were called segregating when the between-donor standard deviation exceeded 5%. A statistical classification framework was built for diagnosing cytomegalovirus status from the catalog of TCR beta chain sequences. In a later analysis, V and J genes were assigned by comparing TCR nucleotide sequences against IMGT/GENE-DB human TR gene sequences. Using the TCRdist pipeline, a later analysis assigned CDR3 sequences along with most-parsimonious VDJ recombination scenarios. In a later analysis, each TCR beta chain was defined by its CDR3 amino acid sequence together with its V-gene family, and reads lacking a unique V-gene family were excluded. To address suspected cross-contamination and a sequencing artifact, a later analysis removed 592 highly shared, low-generation-probability nucleotide sequences. For each public chain, a later analysis derived a clonal expansion index from normalized ranks of inferred template counts within each repertoire. In a later analysis, generation probabilities were computed using a VDJ recombination model fitted to out-of-frame rearrangements, and the results were checked against IGoR. A later analysis scored TCR-TCR, TCR-HLA and TCR-CMV co-occurrence with hypergeometric tests, applying a repertoire-size bias correction to TCR pairs. To estimate false discovery rates, a later analysis permuted the HLA or CMV assignments 20 times. In a later analysis, co-occurring TCRs were grouped using DBSCAN, with TCRdist sequence similarity added in when clustering inside HLA-allele-positive subsets. Repertoires with fewer than 30,000 or more than 120,000 public chains were left out of co-occurrence clustering, as were five repertoires with anomalous nucleotide sharing. TCRdb carries this immuneACCESS record with in-frame sequences only. Its versions omit some clonotypes, under half of them owing to an unresolved V gene in the studies checked, with the rest unexplained. From that table come the V and J calls and clone size; the DNA was used to work out D and trimming. This sample comprises around 110,000 clones, 8.5% to 10% of them detected only once. The ten largest clones take up over 2.5% of the sample.

The cohort comprised more than 550 healthy bone marrow donors. All cohort members were sampled while nominally healthy, although unrecorded immune exposures were likely present. The donor was CMV seronegative and was included in the group of 352 seronegative cohort members. Every donor gave a peripheral blood sample, and the peripheral blood mononuclear cells from that sample were used for TCR beta sequencing. Genomic DNA extraction from the blood cell samples was performed with the Qiagen DNeasy Blood Extraction Kit. As encoded in the germline V gene (reference sequence), CDR1 is LNHDA while CDR2 is SQIVND. For this chain, trimming is 6 bases at the V end and 13 bases at the J end, and the number of junction bases without a gene match is 11. Counted from cysteine to phenylalanine, this CDR3 has 13 amino acids. The read is trimmed to its CDR3 DNA, 39 bases read in frame from base 1. With respect to this clone: Its antigen is currently not known. No much larger clone is present one base from it, and per-base qualities are unavailable.

The TCR was taken from a man aged 25 to 40 in good health and CMV-seronegative. The sequencing sample was made of PBMCs. This receptor chain uses TRBV19 and TRBJ1-4, and 7 junction bases match TRBD1. The CDR3 region reads CASSPDRLSGLFF. The bases read TGTGCCAGTAGCCCGGACAGGCTGAGTGGACTGTTTTTT.